The clone carrying this T cell receptor beta chain was found a few times. Germline V gene data show CDR1 as SEHNR and CDR2 as FQNEAQ (reference sequence). Between the trimmed V and J ends, which lost 1 base and 3 bases, there was a span of 7 bases. The length of the CDR3 is 13 residues. Amplification used 60 Vbeta primers and 13 Jbeta primers. TCRdb keeps only in-frame clones here, not all; method: immunoSEQ multiplex PCR. The sample has hundreds of thousands of clones; just under 85% are singletons. These data belong to a study of cytomegalovirus exposure and HLA in healthy donors. The chain carries TRBV7-9 and TRBJ2-7, with D unclear. Sequencing used PBMCs. This TCR was recovered from a woman aged 40 to 50 in good health and CMV-seronegative. In DNA form, the CDR3 reads TGTGCCAGCAGCTTAGACTACGGCTACGAGCAGTACTTC. Translating gives CASSLDYGYEQYF.